The 6 T cell receptor beta chains in this list originate from one sample, sequenced in a study of blood T cell repertoires in COVID-19. The table came from immunoSEQ multiplex PCR; TCRdb's copy has only in-frame clones and leaves some out. The sample has 160,000 or so clones; 80% to 90% are singletons. The sample comprised peripheral blood. These TCRs come from a woman in her 70s with COVID-19, enrolled during active disease.

The genes are TRBV5-1 and TRBJ1-4, with 8 positions matching TRBD1. The CDR3 is 14 residues long. In germline, CDR1 is SGHRS, CDR2 YFSETQ. Unmatched junction bases numbered 5, after V lost 4 bases and J lost 6 bases. The CDR3 spells CASSAGGGDEKLFF. The CDR3 DNA reads TGCGCCAGCAGCGCAGGGGGCGGGGATGAAAAACTGTTTTTT.

This chain uses TRBV5-4 with TRBJ2-2; 7 positions match TRBD1. The J segment lost 5 bases and the V segment lost 2 bases, leaving 3 bases of the junction unmatched. The CDR3 contains 14 residues. Germline-derived CDR1 and CDR2 are SGHNT and YYREEE (reference sequence). The CDR3, as DNA: TGTGCCAGCAGCTTACCAGGGGGTACCGGGGAGCTGTTTTTT. Translation: CASSLPGGTGELFF.

This chain links TRBV29-1 with TRBJ2-3, with D tentatively TRBD1 (5 bases). The CDR3 totals 15 residues. The V end was cut by 0 bases, the J end by 3 bases, with 13 bases between. CDR1 is SQVTM and CDR2 is ANQGSEA in the germline V gene. CDR3: CSVEDYGAGTDTQYF. DNA of the CDR3: TGCAGCGTTGAAGATTATGGGGCTGGAACAGATACGCAGTATTTT.

The J gene is TRBJ2-7, the V gene TRBV10-3, with D perhaps matching TRBD2 (7 bases). Trimming shortened V by 2 bases and J by 0 bases, and 20 bases separated the two germline ends. The CDR3 length is 18 residues. Germline V gives CDR1 ENHRY, CDR2 SYGVKD. The CDR3 sequence is CAISEAYGSGGASYEQYF. As DNA, the CDR3 is TGTGCCATCAGTGAGGCCTACGGGAGTGGGGGGGCCTCCTACGAGCAGTACTTC.

The chain has TRBV5-1 and TRBJ1-1; the D gene is possibly TRBD1 (5 bases). CDR1 SGHRS and CDR2 YFSETQ come from the germline V gene. The CDR3 is 14 residues long. V lost 2 bases, J lost 0 bases, and 8 bases lay in between. CDR3 nucleotides: TGCGCCAGCAGCTTTCAGGGATTGAACACTGAAGCTTTCTTT. Its protein is CASSFQGLNTEAFF.

The V and J genes are TRBV28 and TRBJ2-7; perhaps TRBD2 as D (6 bases). The CDR3 runs to 15 residues. Germline V gene lookup returns CDR1 MDHEN and CDR2 SYDVKM. Trimming stripped 8 bases from V and 0 bases from J, with 17 bases between. CDR3 residues: CASRSSRGYSYEQYF. The CDR3 DNA follows: TGTGCCAGCCGGAGTTCCCGGGGGTACTCCTACGAGCAGTACTTC. Variable domain in full (rest from reference TRBV28 and TRBJ2-7): DVKVTQSSRYLVKRTGEKVFLECVQDMDHENMFWYRQDPGLGLRLIYFSYDVKMKEKGDIPEGYSVSREKKERFSLILESASTNQTSMYLCASRSSRGYSYEQYFGPGTRLTVT.